The present T cell receptor beta chain was sequenced within a study of human T cells and chemical hapten exposure. Overall study: Patch tests applied 0.01% DPC to the upper back, read at 6 days.

Unique molecular identifiers were attached to individual cDNA molecules during library preparation. Per the study methods: Samples ranged from about 20,000 to 750,000 TCRs, with a median of 95,638. TCRdb itself ran the RACE reads through MiXCR, one entry per CDR3 protein. TCRdb's processing, not the study's, gives the V and J calls here. The profile shows about 80,000 distinct CDR3 sequences, roughly 10% of them singletons. There are a few counts of this clonotype. The germline V gene has CDR1 SQVTM and CDR2 ANQGSEA. The CDR3 sequence is 10 residues long. The V end was cut by 4 bases, the J end by 11 bases, with 11 bases between. Time point in this sample: patch test 2, 6 weeks after DPC sensitization. Regarding treatment: therapeutic diphenylcyclopropenone sensitization with weekly scalp DPC.

The receptor was isolated from a young woman with alopecia areata. Some clones in this sample may be carry-over from other donors' samples. The specimen was whole blood, collected in connection with sensitization to the hapten diphenylcyclopropenone (DPC). This sequence joins TRBV29-1 and TRBJ1-1; D is ambiguous. CDR3 residues: CSVGVKTAFF. DNA of the CDR3: TGCAGCGTTGGAGTGAAAACCGCTTTCTTT.